These T cell receptor beta chains were read from a single sample in a study of cytomegalovirus exposure and HLA in healthy donors. Assay: immunoSEQ multiplex PCR; the TCRdb copy retains only in-frame clones and omits some. Counted here are approximately 160,000 clones, approximately 84% occurring once; the ten biggest clones make up approximately 3.4%. Source material: PBMCs. Receptors were obtained from a woman between 50 and 59 years old in good health and CMV-seropositive. The CDR3 runs from the conserved cysteine through the conserved F or W. The order of the fields is D gene, clone size, J gene, V gene, CDR3 protein, CDR3 DNA. The D gene is left open where the match is weak. Clone size is stated in some rows and not others, as once, few, many or a class when expanded.

TRBD2	few	TRBJ2-5	TRBV27	CASSQQREYQETQYF	TGTGCCAGCAGTCAACAGCGGGAGTACCAAGAGACCCAGTACTTC
TRBD1	NA	TRBJ1-4	TRBV6-5	CASSTQGGLEEKLFF	TGTGCCAGCAGCACACAAGGGGGCTTGGAAGAAAAACTGTTTTTT
NA	few	TRBJ2-7	TRBV7-4	CARERRDPPSYEQYF	TGTGCCAGGGAACGGCGGGACCCTCCCTCCTACGAGCAGTACTTC
TRBD1	NA	TRBJ1-2	TRBV18	CASSPGQANYGYTF	TGTGCCAGCTCACCGGGACAGGCAAACTATGGCTACACCTTC
TRBD1	NA	TRBJ1-1	TRBV30	CAWSEGQGAWNTEAFF	TGTGCCTGGAGTGAGGGACAGGGGGCTTGGAACACTGAAGCTTTCTTT
TRBD1	NA	TRBJ1-1	TRBV18	CASSGDRERYTEAFF	TGTGCCAGCTCAGGCGACAGGGAAAGGTACACTGAAGCTTTCTTT
TRBD1	NA	TRBJ2-3	TRBV6-5	CASSYSGQGGTDTQYF	TGTGCCAGCAGTTACTCCGGACAGGGGGGCACAGATACGCAGTATTTT
NA	NA	TRBJ2-3	TRBV6-5	CASSGRGTDTQYF	TGTGCCAGCAGTGGGAGGGGGACAGATACGCAGTATTTT
NA	NA	TRBJ2-2	TRBV6-4	CASSAVNTGELFF	TGTGCCAGCAGTGCAGTCAACACCGGGGAGCTGTTTTTT
TRBD1	NA	TRBJ1-2	TRBV2	CASSEGRGPYGYTF	TGTGCCAGCAGTGAAGGGAGGGGGCCCTATGGCTACACCTTC
NA	once	TRBJ2-6	TRBV5-1	CASSSPGQMTGANVLTF	TGCGCCAGCAGCTCGCCGGGACAAATGACTGGGGCCAACGTCCTGACTTTC
NA	NA	TRBJ2-4	TRBV20-1	CSACSREIQYF	TGCAGTGCCTGCTCCCGGGAAATTCAGTACTTC
NA	few	TRBJ2-1	TRBV5-4	CASSHAQTSDAYNEQFF	TGTGCCAGCAGCCATGCTCAGACATCGGATGCCTACAATGAGCAGTTCTTC
NA	NA	TRBJ2-2	TRBV11-3	CASSRVNTGELFF	TGTGCCAGCAGCCGAGTTAACACCGGGGAGCTGTTTTTT
NA	once	TRBJ1-4	TRBV30	CAWSVGSPGGEKLFF	TGTGCCTGGAGTGTAGGGTCCCCGGGAGGCGAAAAACTGTTTTTT
NA	once	TRBJ1-1	TRBV2	CASSDPTGNTEAFF	TGTGCCAGCAGTGACCCGACAGGTAACACTGAAGCTTTCTTT
NA	NA	TRBJ1-1	TRBV20-1	CSRGRGTEAFF	TGCAGTAGAGGCCGGGGCACTGAAGCTTTCTTT
NA	NA	TRBJ2-2	TRBV9	CASSHNTGELFF	TGTGCCAGCAGCCATAACACCGGGGAGCTGTTTTTT
TRBD2	NA	TRBJ2-2	TRBV5-1	CASSCLSSGSNTGELFF	TGCGCCAGCAGCTGCCTATCTAGCGGGAGCAACACCGGGGAGCTGTTTTTT
TRBD2	NA	TRBJ2-5	TRBV11-1	CASSLPSGSEETQYF	TGTGCCAGCAGCTTGCCTAGCGGGAGTGAAGAGACCCAGTACTTC
NA	NA	TRBJ2-4	TRBV21-1	CASSKFYMTGQERDIQYF	TGTGCCAGCAGCAAATTCTATATGACAGGTCAAGAAAGGGACATTCAGTACTTC
TRBD2	NA	TRBJ2-1	TRBV19	CASSRDSGTYDNEQFF	TGTGCCAGTAGTCGGGATAGCGGGACCTATGACAATGAGCAGTTCTTC
NA	few	TRBJ1-5	TRBV4-1	CASGRNPYSNQPQHF	TGCGCCAGCGGCAGGAACCCATATAGCAATCAGCCCCAGCATTTT